The rows below give T cell receptor beta chains drawn from one sample of a study of T cell responses to AZD1222 COVID-19 vaccine. Produced via immunoSEQ multiplex PCR; TCRdb's table is partial and in-frame only. The sample includes around 140,000 clones, 85% to 95% of them seen just once. Sequencing used peripheral blood, obtained after recovery from COVID-19. The receptor set was obtained from an adult who had recovered from COVID-19. The CDR3 runs from the conserved cysteine through the conserved F or W. A D gene is named only where the DNA matches it firmly. Clone size is given for some rows only: seen once, a few or many times, or a class if the clone is expanded.

J gene | D gene | V gene | clone size | CDR3 DNA | CDR3 protein
TRBJ2-2 | TRBD2 | TRBV3-1/TRBV3-2 | - | TGTGCCAGCAGCCAAGATAAAGGCGGGAGTATTAACACCGGGGAGCTGTTTTTT | CASSQDKGGSINTGELFF
TRBJ1-6 | - | TRBV9 | - | TGTGCCAGCAGCGTGGACAGCTATAATTCACCCCTCCACTTT | CASSVDSYNSPLHF
TRBJ2-7 | - | TRBV14 | - | TGTGCCAGCAGCCAAGCGGGCGATGCCTACGAGCAGTACTTC | CASSQAGDAYEQYF
TRBJ1-1 | - | TRBV5-6 | - | TGTGCCAGCAGCTTGAACACTGAAGCTTTCTTT | CASSLNTEAFF
TRBJ2-2 | TRBD2 | TRBV11-2 | - | TGTGCCAGCAGCTACAGGAGCGGGAGGTTTAGCGGGGAGCTGTTTTTT | CASSYRSGRFSGELFF
TRBJ1-5 | - | TRBV7-2 | - | TGTGCCAGCAGCTTTTCCGACAGTAGCAATCAGCCCCAGCATTTT | CASSFSDSSNQPQHF
TRBJ2-7 | TRBD1 | TRBV19 | - | TGTGCCAGTAGGGCCGGGACAGGGGCCTACGAGCAGTACTTC | CASRAGTGAYEQYF
TRBJ2-7 | - | TRBV7-8 | - | TGTGCCAGCAGCTTACCCGGCCCCTACGAGCAGTACTTC | CASSLPGPYEQYF
TRBJ1-1 | - | TRBV19 | once | TGTGCCAGTAGTATCCCCCAGGGAGGGCAGGGCACTGAAGCTTTCTTT | CASSIPQGGQGTEAFF
TRBJ2-6 | TRBD1 | TRBV18 | - | TGTGCCAGCTCACGGGACAGCTCTGGGGCCAACGTCCTGACTTTC | CASSRDSSGANVLTF
TRBJ1-2 | TRBD1 | TRBV11-2 | once | TGTGCCAGCAGCTTAGGCCGGGACAGAGCTGTTCGCAACTATGGCTACACCTTC | CASSLGRDRAVRNYGYTF
TRBJ1-1 | - | TRBV24-1 | - | TGTGCCACCCGGTGGGAACAGGGCGGTGAAGCTTTCTTT | CATRWEQGGEAFF
TRBJ2-5 | - | TRBV5-1 | - | TGCGCCAGCACCCTTGGTGGAGCGTGGGAGACCCAGTACTTC | CASTLGGAWETQYF
TRBJ2-3 | TRBD2 | TRBV10-3 | - | TGTGCCATCAGTGGGGGGGGTGACGGGAGGGCCATTCGGACGACGCAGTATTTT | CAISGGGDGRAIRTTQYF
TRBJ1-5 | TRBD1 | TRBV15 | - | TGTGCCACCAGCAAAGACAGGGGAGGTGGTCAGCCCCAGCATTTT | CATSKDRGGGQPQHF
TRBJ2-4 | - | TRBV28 | - | TGTGCCAGCAGTTTAAGGGAAGGATCGTGGAACATTCAGTACTTC | CASSLREGSWNIQYF
TRBJ2-1 | - | TRBV19 | - | TGTGCCAGTAGTATCCGGGGGGCGGGAGTAGAGCACAATGAGCAGTTCTTC | CASSIRGAGVEHNEQFF
TRBJ2-1 | TRBD2 | TRBV7-2 | - | TGTGCCAGCAGCTTAAACGTGGTAGCGGGGGGTAGGATGGAGTTCTTC | CASSLNVVAGGRMEFF
TRBJ2-1 | TRBD2 | TRBV7-9 | - | TGTGCCAGCAGCTTACGGCGGCGGGAGGACACCTACAATGAGCAGTTCTTC | CASSLRRREDTYNEQFF
TRBJ1-5 | TRBD1 | TRBV28 | once | TGTGCCAGCAGACCGGACAGGGATCAGCCCCAGCATTTT | CASRPDRDQPQHF
TRBJ1-1 | - | TRBV10-2 | once | TGCGCCAGCAGTGAGTCAAGGGGGGCAGGAGTCACTGAAGCTTTCTTT | CASSESRGAGVTEAFF
TRBJ2-2 | - | TRBV12-3/TRBV12-4 | - | TGTGCCAGCAGTTTTCCCGGGGAGCTGTTTTTT | CASSFPGELFF
TRBJ1-5 | - | TRBV24-1 | - | TGTGCCACCAGTGAGGTGGGGACATCTAATCAGCCCCAGCATTTT | CATSEVGTSNQPQHF
TRBJ2-5 | - | TRBV19 | - | TGTGCCAGTAGTTTAGGCACGGCTCAAGAGACCCAGTACTTC | CASSLGTAQETQYF
TRBJ1-1 | TRBD1 | TRBV3-1/TRBV3-2 | - | TGTGCCAGCAGCCCCCCACAGGGGAGGGCTGAAGCTTTCTTT | CASSPPQGRAEAFF
TRBJ2-1 | TRBD1 | TRBV5-1 | - | TGCGCCAGCAGTCCCTTGGCCGGGACAGGGGGTGAGCAGTTCTTC | CASSPLAGTGGEQFF
TRBJ2-5 | - | TRBV28 | - | TGTGCCAGCAGTCCGTTCAACCGGAGGGCCCAAGAGACCCAGTACTTC | CASSPFNRRAQETQYF
TRBJ1-5 | - | TRBV28 | - | TGTGCCACCCAGGGTAAGGGCAATCAGCCCCAGCATTTT | CATQGKGNQPQHF
TRBJ2-7 | TRBD2 | TRBV18 | - | TGTGCCAGCTCACCCCTGGGGGGGGACGGCTCCTACGAGCAGTACTTC | CASSPLGGDGSYEQYF
TRBJ2-7 | - | TRBV5-6 | - | TGTGCCAGCAGCCCCACAGGGCGACCCCTCTACGAGCAGTACTTC | CASSPTGRPLYEQYF
TRBJ1-4 | TRBD1 | TRBV9 | - | TGTGCCAGCAGCCCCCCCACCGGGACAGCTAATGAAAAACTGTTTTTT | CASSPPTGTANEKLFF
TRBJ2-1 | - | TRBV27 | - | TGTGCCAGCAGTTTCCGGGGCAATGAGCAGTTCTTC | CASSFRGNEQFF
TRBJ2-7 | TRBD1 | TRBV15 | - | TGTGCCACCTCGAACCGCCACGGGACAGGGTCCTACGAGCAGTACTTC | CATSNRHGTGSYEQYF
TRBJ2-3 | - | TRBV7-3 | - | TGTGCCAGCAGCTTAAGGGCTAGCACAGATACGCAGTATTTT | CASSLRASTDTQYF
TRBJ2-3 | TRBD2 | TRBV6-2/TRBV6-3 | once | TGTGCCAGCAGTTATAAAGTCGGGACTAGCGGGAGAGCCGCAGATACGCAGTATTTT | CASSYKVGTSGRAADTQYF
TRBJ2-7 | - | TRBV20-1 | - | TGCAGTACACCTGGGACCTACGAGCAGTACTTC | CSTPGTYEQYF
TRBJ1-2 | - | TRBV5-5 | - | TGTGCCAGCAGCCTGATCCTGGGGCCCCAACCTTATGGCTACACCTTC | CASSLILGPQPYGYTF
TRBJ2-7 | - | TRBV30 | few | TGTGCCTGGAGTGTACAAACGGCGGCGAAGCAGTACTTC | CAWSVQTAAKQYF
TRBJ2-1 | TRBD2 | TRBV29-1 | - | TGCAGCGTTGAAGGGACTAGCGGGTCCCTCAATGAGCAGTTCTTC | CSVEGTSGSLNEQFF
TRBJ2-3 | TRBD2 | TRBV5-1 | - | TGCGCCAGCAGCCCTCATGCTAGCGGGATAAGTTCAGATACGCAGTATTTT | CASSPHASGISSDTQYF
TRBJ2-1 | TRBD2 | TRBV11-1 | - | TGTGCCAGCAGCCTCGGGACTAGTTTCAATGAGCAGTTCTTC | CASSLGTSFNEQFF